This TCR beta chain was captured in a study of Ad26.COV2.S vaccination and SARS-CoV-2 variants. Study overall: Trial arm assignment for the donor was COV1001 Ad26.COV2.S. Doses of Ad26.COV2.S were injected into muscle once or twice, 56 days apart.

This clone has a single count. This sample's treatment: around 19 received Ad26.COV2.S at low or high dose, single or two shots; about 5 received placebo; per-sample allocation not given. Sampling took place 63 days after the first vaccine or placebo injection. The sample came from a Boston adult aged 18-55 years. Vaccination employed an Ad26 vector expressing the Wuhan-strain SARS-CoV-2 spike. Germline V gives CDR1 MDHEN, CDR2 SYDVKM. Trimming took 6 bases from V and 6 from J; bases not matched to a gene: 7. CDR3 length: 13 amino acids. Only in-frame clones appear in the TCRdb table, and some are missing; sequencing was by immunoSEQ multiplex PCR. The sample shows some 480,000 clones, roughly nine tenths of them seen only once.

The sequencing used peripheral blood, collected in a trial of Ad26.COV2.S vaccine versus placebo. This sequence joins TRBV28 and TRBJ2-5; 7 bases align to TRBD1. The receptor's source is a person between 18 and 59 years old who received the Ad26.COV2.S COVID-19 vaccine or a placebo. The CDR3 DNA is TGTGCCAGCAGCTTGACAGGGTCGAAGACCCAGTACTTC. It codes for CASSLTGSKTQYF.